This T cell receptor beta chain was recovered during a study of CD8 T cells in ankylosing spondylitis. As the method for making TCR beta libraries, quantitative 5'-RACE with molecular barcodes was used. TCRdb re-called the 5' RACE reads with MiXCR, one entry per CDR3 protein. The sample has a few hundred thousand distinct CDR3 sequences, more than 9.5% seen once. This clonotype came up many times. Its specificity is not known. V shed 3 bases and J shed 5 bases, with 7 bases lying between them. The CDR3 loop spans 12 amino acids. Germline loops: CDR1 SGHTA, CDR2 FQGNSA. Study-wide findings and caveats: Matched synovial fluid from ankylosing spondylitis patients was reported to be enriched for disease-linked clones. CD8+ cells made up the disease-linked clones, which were relatively rare in peripheral blood. Blood from ankylosing spondylitis patients appeared to carry a characteristic roughly eight-variant TCR beta motif.

This TCR was recovered from a male donor with ankylosing spondylitis. The source material was blood, either unsorted or a sorted T cell fraction (not recorded which). The rearrangement joins TRBV7-2 to TRBJ1-2; D gene unclear. The CDR3 nucleotides are TGTGCCAGCAGCTTGATGGGGTATGGCTACACCTTC. Translated, it gives CASSLMGYGYTF.